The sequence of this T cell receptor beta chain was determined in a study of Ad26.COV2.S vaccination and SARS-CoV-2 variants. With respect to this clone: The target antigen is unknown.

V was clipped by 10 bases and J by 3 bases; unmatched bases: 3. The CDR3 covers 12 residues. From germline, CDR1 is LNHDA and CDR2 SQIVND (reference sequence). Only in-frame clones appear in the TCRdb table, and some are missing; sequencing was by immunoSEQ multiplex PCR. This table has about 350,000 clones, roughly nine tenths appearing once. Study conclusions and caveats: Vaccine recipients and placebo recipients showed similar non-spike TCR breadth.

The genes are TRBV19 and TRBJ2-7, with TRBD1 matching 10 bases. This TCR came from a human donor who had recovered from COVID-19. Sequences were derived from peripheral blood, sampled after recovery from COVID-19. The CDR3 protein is CATRDRGYEQYF. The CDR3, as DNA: TGTGCCACTAGGGACAGGGGCTACGAGCAGTACTTC.